This TCR beta chain was sequenced for a study of response to subunit inactivated influenza vaccine. A word on this clonotype: Antigen unknown.

TCRdb recomputed calls from the RT-PCR reads with MiXCR, one row per CDR3 protein. Of under 850,000 distinct CDR3 sequences in the sample, approximately 17% were seen once. General study results and limits: The study's authors posited that every seasonal influenza vaccination enlists few new T cells.

CDR1 SGHTA and CDR2 FQGNSA come from the germline V gene. Trimming cost V 5 bases and J 6 bases; bases outside gene matches: 8. This CDR3 contains 15 residues. The sequence was obtained from a man aged 45-65 years who received an inactivated influenza vaccine. The rearrangement uses TRBV7-2 and TRBJ1-5; 9 bases match TRBD1. The sequences come from PBMCs from blood, collected around 5 days after vaccination. The DNA for the CDR3 is TGTGCCAGCAGCCTGGACAGGGGCTTTGGTCAGCCCCAGCATTTT. Its protein is CASSLDRGFGQPQHF.